This T cell receptor (beta chain) comes out of a study of T cell responses to AZD1222 COVID-19 vaccine (dated by TCRdb to the early 2020s). Broadly, across the study: AZD1222 recipients with second doses at about 4 weeks or about 12 weeks were pooled, because spike-specific TCR depth and breadth did not differ between schedules. A total of about 240 trial participants underwent TCR sequencing, of whom nearly 210 received two doses of AZD1222 and some 25 received two doses of the MenACWY control vaccine. Trial participants were enrolled by age into subgroups of 18-55, 56-69 and 70-plus years, and around 150, 28 and 57 TCR-sequenced participants, respectively, were included in these subgroups. Results and caveats for the whole study, not just this receptor: Only five to seven AZD1222 recipients were SARS-CoV-2 seropositive at baseline, limiting conclusions about previously exposed vaccinees. Epitopes outside the regions mutated in the B.1.351 and B.1.1.7 variants were reportedly recognized by nearly half of the unique spike-specific TCRs. Participants were mostly white British and included more females than males, and it was suggested by the authors that clonal diversity may have been underestimated. After two AZD1222 doses, both the breadth and the depth of spike-specific TCRs were significantly higher than at day 0 and than in MenACWY recipients. Because no samples from the day 14 peak response were available, repertoires could be characterized only after the peak T cell response. In the small 56-69-year group, the increase in depth fell short of significance, most likely because of low power. The vaccine-associated CD4 TCRs covered the entire spike protein, and the dominant responses fell in regions 160-218 and 743-854.

The CDR3 regions of human TCRbeta chains were subjected to immunosequencing. The paper's data handling went like this. Repertoire TCRs were checked for matches against a reference library of SARS-CoV-2-specific TCRs that had been generated using the MIRA antigen-specificity platform. Breadth meant the fraction of unique TCRs that were SARS-CoV-2-associated, whereas depth meant the fraction of total T cells that were SARS-CoV-2-associated. Using the MIRA data, each spike-specific TCR was assigned both to the spike region to which the TCR was reactive and to a CD4 or CD8 class. Log10-transformed breadth and depth values were compared by one-way ANOVA with Sidak's multiple comparisons tests. TCRdb stores this immuneACCESS table with in-frame sequences only. Part of the clones is absent; in the studies checked, under half of the shortfall reflects unresolved V genes, and no reason is known for the rest. V and J calls and clone size follow that table, whereas D and trimming were derived from the DNA. This sample lists approximately 50,000 clones; approximately 88% were detected once. Under 15% of the sample is taken by the ten largest.

A word on this clone: There is no known antigen for this receptor. The input lacks base qualities; no much larger clone sits a single base away.

According to the study, the label for this sample's time point signals: baseline before first vaccination. The vaccinee samples were drawn from two UK trials, COV001 and COV002, one of which was a single-blind randomized controlled phase 2/3 trial testing AZD1222 (ChAdOx1 nCoV-19) in healthy adults. For TCRbeta chain sequencing, PBMC samples were collected from trial participants at day 0 and at day 28 after the second dose. V gives up 7 bases and J gives up 9 bases, and the segment between their germline ends measures 10 bases. Measured from the cysteine to the phenylalanine, the CDR3 is 11 residues long. Of all the DNA, just the CDR3 is kept, 33 bases in frame from base 1.

This chain is built from TRBV12-3 or TRBV12-4 and TRBJ2-1, with no reliable assignment of the D segment. The starting material was peripheral blood, obtained on day 0 of AZD1222 vaccination. This clonotype was obtained from an adult in good health. The CDR3 loop reads CASTLRSEQFF. The nucleotide sequence is given as TGTGCCAGCACCCTCCGGAGTGAGCAGTTCTTC.